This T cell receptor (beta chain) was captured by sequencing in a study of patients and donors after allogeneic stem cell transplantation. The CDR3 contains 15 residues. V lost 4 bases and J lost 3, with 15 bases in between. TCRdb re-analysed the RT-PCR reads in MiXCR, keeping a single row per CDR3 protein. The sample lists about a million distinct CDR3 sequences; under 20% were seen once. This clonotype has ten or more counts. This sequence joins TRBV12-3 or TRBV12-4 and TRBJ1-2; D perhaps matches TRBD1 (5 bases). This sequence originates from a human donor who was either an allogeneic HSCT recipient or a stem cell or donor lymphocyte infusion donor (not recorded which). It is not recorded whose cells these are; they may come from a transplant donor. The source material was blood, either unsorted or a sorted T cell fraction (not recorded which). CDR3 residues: CASSCETANYYGYTF. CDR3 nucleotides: TGTGCCAGCAGTTGTGAGACAGCTAACTACTATGGCTACACCTTC.